The 2 T cell receptor beta chains below were found in one sample sequenced in a study of T cell repertoires in cytomegalovirus infection. From the reads, TCRdb called clonotypes with MiXCR, one entry per CDR3 protein. The table lists over 450,000 distinct CDR3 sequences, about 11% of them singletons. The sample was PBMCs. These receptors were collected from a human donor in good health (CMV status not recorded). Some clones in this sample may be carry-over from other donors' samples.

This clonotype was counted at least ten times. The rearrangement joins TRBV7-2 to TRBJ2-7; 11 bases fit TRBD2. Germline V gene lookup returns CDR1 SGHTA and CDR2 FQGNSA. The CDR3 totals 15 residues. With 4 bases clipped from V and 6 bases from J, the junction kept 8 bases outside the gene matches. In nucleotides, the CDR3 is TGTGCCAGCAGCTCGTCGGGACTAGCGGAACCCGAGCAGTACTTC. Its translation is CASSSSGLAEPEQYF.

This clonotype came up a few times. The chain couples TRBV2 to TRBJ2-5; TRBD2 matches at 9 bases. The germline V gene encodes CDR1 SNHLY and CDR2 FYNNEI. This CDR3 contains 14 residues. The J segment lost 4 bases and the V segment lost 6 bases, leaving 6 bases of the junction unmatched. The CDR3 loop is CASRTLTSGETQYF. The CDR3 region has the DNA TGTGCCAGCAGGACCCTGACTAGCGGAGAGACCCAGTACTTC.